The clone carrying this T cell receptor (beta chain) has just a few counts. Its antigen is not known. Germline V CDR1 and CDR2: SGDLS, YYNGEE. The CDR3 length is 16 residues. Next came a second PCR, run for about 6 to 12 cycles, which used a sample-barcoded 5' primer along with a J-beta primer mix. MiXCR, run by TCRdb on the 5' RACE reads, gives a single entry per CDR3 protein. The repertoire holds fewer than 700,000 distinct CDR3 sequences, with approximately 40% as singletons. The sample is drawn from a study of blood T cells in healthy people across ages. Whole-study results and caveats: Samples with more naive T cells showed higher observed beta diversity.

The chain is built from TRBV9 and TRBJ2-5; 8 bases agree with TRBD2. The last part of the DNA fits TRBJ2-7 better; the J call may be wrong. This TCR derives from a man at least 80 years old in good health. The sequencing sample was made of blood. The CDR3 nucleotides are TGTGCCAGCAGCGTAGATTTTAGCGGGACCTCCTACGAGCAGTACTTC. Protein sequence: CASSVDFSGTSYEQYF.